Listed below are T cell receptor beta chains from one sample, sequenced in a study of cytomegalovirus exposure and HLA in healthy donors. Profiled with immunoSEQ multiplex PCR; TCRdb holds only in-frame clones, not every one. Of approximately 110,000 clones in the sample, 75% to 85% were seen once. Sequencing was done on a sample of PBMCs. These receptors were obtained from a man over 45 in good health and CMV-seronegative. Both conserved end residues are part of each CDR3. A D gene is named only where the DNA matches it firmly. The listing skips clone size in some rows; elsewhere it reads once, few, many or a size class.

TGTGCCACCAGCAGGGAAATACTAAGGGGGCCTGGGGCCAACGTCCTGACTTTC	CATSREILRGPGANVLTF	TRBJ2-6	TRBV15	TRBD1	NA
TGTGCCAGCAGGCGGACAGGGGACAATCAGCCCCAGCATTTT	CASRRTGDNQPQHF	TRBJ1-5	TRBV6-1	TRBD1	NA
TGTGCCAGCAGTGAGTCGACAGGGGACTATGGCTACACCTTC	CASSESTGDYGYTF	TRBJ1-2	TRBV6-4	TRBD1	NA
TGCGCCAGTAGCGGGGGCAGCTACAATGAGCAGTTCTTC	CASSGGSYNEQFF	TRBJ2-1	TRBV5-1	TRBD2	NA
TGCAGTACCCTCTTAGTCAATGAGCAGTTCTTC	CSTLLVNEQFF	TRBJ2-1	TRBV20-1	NA	NA
TGCGCCAGCAGTCTGGAAGGAAGGGACTTATTCGATGAGCAGTTCTTC	CASSLEGRDLFDEQFF	TRBJ2-1	TRBV5-1	NA	few
TGTGCCAGCGGACAGGGAGCTCAGCCCCAGCATTTT	CASGQGAQPQHF	TRBJ1-5	TRBV28	TRBD1	NA
TGTGCCAGCAGCCGCTCGGGCGCCCCGGAGGACGAGCAGTACTTC	CASSRSGAPEDEQYF	TRBJ2-7	TRBV5-4	NA	NA
TGTTCCAGCACACAGACAGGACAGCCTAGCACAGATACGCAGTATTTT	CSSTQTGQPSTDTQYF	TRBJ2-3	TRBV7-9	NA	few
TGTGCCAGCAGCTCCGGGGAACAGATTTCTGGAAACACCATATATTTT	CASSSGEQISGNTIYF	TRBJ1-3	TRBV9	NA	NA
TGTGCCTGGACCGGGACAGGCTACGAGCAGTACTTC	CAWTGTGYEQYF	TRBJ2-7	TRBV30	TRBD1	NA
TGTGCCAGCAGCCGAGGGACAGTTTACTGGCCCCAGCATTTT	CASSRGTVYWPQHF	TRBJ1-5	TRBV5-6	TRBD1	NA
TGCGCCAGCAGCTTGGTGACAGGGCGGCACAATGAGCAGTTCTTC	CASSLVTGRHNEQFF	TRBJ2-1	TRBV5-1	TRBD1	NA
TGCGCCAGCAGCATGGACTGGCGGGGCGGGGAGACCCAGTACTTC	CASSMDWRGGETQYF	TRBJ2-5	TRBV5-1	NA	NA
TGTGCCAGCAGCTTGGGGGACAGAGAATCGGGCGAGCAGTACTTC	CASSLGDRESGEQYF	TRBJ2-7	TRBV5-8	TRBD1	NA
TGTGCCAGCAGCCATGGAGGCACCGGGGAGCTGTTTTTT	CASSHGGTGELFF	TRBJ2-2	TRBV11-2	NA	NA
TGTGCCAGCAGCTTAGCGGCAGGGGGGATCGCTGAAGCTTTCTTT	CASSLAAGGIAEAFF	TRBJ1-1	TRBV7-9	TRBD1	NA
TGCGCCAGCAGCTGGGCTCCCGGAAACTCGGGAGCAGAGACCCAGTACTTC	CASSWAPGNSGAETQYF	TRBJ2-5	TRBV5-1	NA	NA
TGTGCCAGCAGTCTGGGGGCGCGTGGCTACACCTTC	CASSLGARGYTF	TRBJ1-2	TRBV28	NA	NA